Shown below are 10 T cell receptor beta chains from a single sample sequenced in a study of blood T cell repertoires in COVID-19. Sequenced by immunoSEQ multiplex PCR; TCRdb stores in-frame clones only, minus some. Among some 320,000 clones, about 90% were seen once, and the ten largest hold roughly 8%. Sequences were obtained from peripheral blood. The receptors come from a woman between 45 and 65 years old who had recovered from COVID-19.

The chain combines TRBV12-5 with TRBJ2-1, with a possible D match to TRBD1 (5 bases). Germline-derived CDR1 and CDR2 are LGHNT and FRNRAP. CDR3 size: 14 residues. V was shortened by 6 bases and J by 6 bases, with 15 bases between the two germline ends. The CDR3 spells CASGAGSTVNEQFF. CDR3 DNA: TGTGCTAGTGGCGCAGGGTCTACGGTCAATGAGCAGTTCTTC. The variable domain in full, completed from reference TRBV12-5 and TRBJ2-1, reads DARVTQTPRHKVTEMGQEVTMRCQPILGHNTVFWYRQTMMQGLELLAYFRNRAPLDDSGMPKDRFSAEMPDATLATLKIQPSEPRDSAVYFCASGAGSTVNEQFFGPGTRLTVL.

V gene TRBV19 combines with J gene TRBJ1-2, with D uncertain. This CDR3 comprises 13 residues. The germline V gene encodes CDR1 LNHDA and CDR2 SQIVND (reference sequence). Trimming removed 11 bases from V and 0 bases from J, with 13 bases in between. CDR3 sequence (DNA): TGTGCCGCCAAGACAAGGTCTAACTATGGCTACACCTTC. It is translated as CAAKTRSNYGYTF.

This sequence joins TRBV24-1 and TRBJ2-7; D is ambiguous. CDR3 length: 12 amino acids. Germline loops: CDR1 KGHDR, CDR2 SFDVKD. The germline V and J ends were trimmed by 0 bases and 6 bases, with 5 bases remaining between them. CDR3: CATSDLGAEQYF. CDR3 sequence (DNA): TGTGCCACCAGTGATTTGGGAGCCGAGCAGTACTTC.

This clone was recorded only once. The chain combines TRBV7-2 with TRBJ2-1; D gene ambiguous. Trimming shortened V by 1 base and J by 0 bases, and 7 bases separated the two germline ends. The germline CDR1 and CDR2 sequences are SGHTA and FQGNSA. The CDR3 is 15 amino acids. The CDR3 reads CASSLVSDSYNEQFF. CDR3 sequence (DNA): TGTGCCAGCAGCTTAGTTTCAGACTCCTACAATGAGCAGTTCTTC.

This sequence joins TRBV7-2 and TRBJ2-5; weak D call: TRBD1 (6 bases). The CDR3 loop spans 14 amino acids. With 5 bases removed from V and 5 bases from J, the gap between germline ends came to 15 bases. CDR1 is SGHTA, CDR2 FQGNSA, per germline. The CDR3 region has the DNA TGTGCCAGCAGCAAATCACAGGGCCTGGAGACCCAGTACTTC. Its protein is CASSKSQGLETQYF.

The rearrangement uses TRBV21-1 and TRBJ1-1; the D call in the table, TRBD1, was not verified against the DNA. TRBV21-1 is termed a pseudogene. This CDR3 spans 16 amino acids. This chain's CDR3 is CASSELRDRASCRAFF. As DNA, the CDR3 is TGTGCCAGCAGCGAACTCCGGGACAGGGCTTCATGTAGGGCTTTCTTT.

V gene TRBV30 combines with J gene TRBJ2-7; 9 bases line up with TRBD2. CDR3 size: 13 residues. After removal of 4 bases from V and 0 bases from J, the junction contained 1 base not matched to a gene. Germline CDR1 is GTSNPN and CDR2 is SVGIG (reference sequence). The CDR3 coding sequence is TGTGCCTGGACTAGCGGGGCCTCCTACGAGCAGTACTTC. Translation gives CAWTSGASYEQYF. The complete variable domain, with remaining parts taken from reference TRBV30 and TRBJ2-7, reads SQTIHQWPATLVQPVGSPLSLECTVEGTSNPNLYWYRQAAGRGLQLLFYSVGIGQISSEVPQNLSASRPQDRQFILSSKKLLLSDSGFYLCAWTSGASYEQYFGPGTRLTVT.

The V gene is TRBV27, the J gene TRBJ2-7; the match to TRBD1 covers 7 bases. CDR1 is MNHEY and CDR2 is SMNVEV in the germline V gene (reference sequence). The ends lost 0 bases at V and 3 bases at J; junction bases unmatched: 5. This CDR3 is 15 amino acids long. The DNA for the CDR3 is TGTGCCAGCAGTTTATCAGGGGGCGCGGACTACGAGCAGTACTTC. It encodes CASSLSGGADYEQYF.

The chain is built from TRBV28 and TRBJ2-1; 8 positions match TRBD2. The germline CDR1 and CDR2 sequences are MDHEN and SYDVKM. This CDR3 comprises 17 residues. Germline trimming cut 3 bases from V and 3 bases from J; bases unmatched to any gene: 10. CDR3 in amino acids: CASSFPHGRDIYNEQFF. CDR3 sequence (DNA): TGTGCCAGCAGTTTCCCGCACGGGAGGGATATCTACAATGAGCAGTTCTTC.

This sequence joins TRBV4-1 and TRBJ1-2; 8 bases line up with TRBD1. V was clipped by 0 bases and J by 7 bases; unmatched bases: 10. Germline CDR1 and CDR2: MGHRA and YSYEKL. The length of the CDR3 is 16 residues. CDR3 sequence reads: CASSQDFRTGFRGYTF. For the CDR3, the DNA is TGCGCCAGCAGCCAAGATTTCAGGACAGGGTTCCGTGGCTACACCTTC.